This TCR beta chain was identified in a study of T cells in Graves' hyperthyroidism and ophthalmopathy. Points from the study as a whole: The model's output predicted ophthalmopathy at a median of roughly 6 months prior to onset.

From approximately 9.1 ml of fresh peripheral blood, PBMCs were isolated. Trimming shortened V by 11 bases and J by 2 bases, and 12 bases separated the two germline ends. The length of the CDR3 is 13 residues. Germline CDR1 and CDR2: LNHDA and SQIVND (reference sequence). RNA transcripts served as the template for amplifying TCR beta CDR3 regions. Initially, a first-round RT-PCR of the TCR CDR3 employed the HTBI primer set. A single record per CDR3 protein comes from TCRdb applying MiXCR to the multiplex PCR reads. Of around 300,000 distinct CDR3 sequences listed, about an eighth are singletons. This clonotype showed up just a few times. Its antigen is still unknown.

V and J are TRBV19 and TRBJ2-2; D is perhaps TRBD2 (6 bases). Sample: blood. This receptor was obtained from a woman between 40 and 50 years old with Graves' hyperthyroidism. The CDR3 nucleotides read TGTGCCGGAGACGCGGGAAACACCGGGGAGCTGTTTTTT. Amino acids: CAGDAGNTGELFF. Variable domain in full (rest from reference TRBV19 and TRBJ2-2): DGGITQSPKYLFRKEGQNVTLSCEQNLNHDAMYWYRQDPGQGLRLIYYSQIVNDFQKGDIAEGYSVSREKKESFPLTVTSAQKNPTAFYLCAGDAGNTGELFFGEGSRLTVL.